These 5 T cell receptor beta chains came from one sample sequenced in a study of post-analysis software for immune sequencing data (dated by TCRdb to between 2014 and 2017). The paper's findings and limits, for the study overall: Significantly higher frequencies in patients than in controls were found for about 5 TRBV segments, including TRBV5-6, TRBV5-1 and TRBV20-1.

Library preparation used PCR. TCRdb lists the instrument as Illumina HiSeq 2500. To reduce PCR and sequencing biases, unique molecular identifiers were built into the TCR beta cDNA libraries. Through fastp at Q25 and MiXCR, TCRdb rebuilt clones from the public reads, retaining in-frame beta chains. Rows are combined by CDR3 protein, so each entry shows the most common genes and DNA. Across this sample there are under 650,000 distinct CDR3 sequences, with 40% to 50% seen only once. Of the sample, 1.5% to 2% is held by the ten largest clones. For these receptors, no antigen is known. The sequenced sample was blood. The receptors originated from a girl aged 5-17 years with multiple sclerosis.

This clonotype was counted a few times. Sequence at one end of the junction differs from germline and may be a read error. The chain uses TRBV5-1 and TRBJ2-7; TRBD1 agrees at 7 bases. The CDR3 has 12 amino acids. Germline V lookup: CDR1 SGHRS, CDR2 YFSETQ. Here the CDR3 DNA reads TGTGCCAGCAGCTTGGGACAGTACGAGCAGTACTTC. This sequence encodes CASSLGQYEQYF. Full variable domain (rest looked up from reference TRBV5-1 and TRBJ2-7): KAGVTQTPRYLIKTRGQQVTLSCSPISGHRSVSWYQQTPGQGLQFLFEYFSETQRNKGNFPGRFSGRQFSNSRSEMNVSTLELGDSALYLCASSLGQYEQYFGPGTRLTVT.

The chain joins TRBV5-1 to TRBJ2-1; a possible D gene is TRBD1 (5 bases). CDR1 and CDR2 from the germline V gene are SGHRS and YFSETQ. The CDR3 extends over 14 amino acids. Trimming removed 4 bases from V and 4 bases from J, with 12 bases in between. CDR3 coding DNA: TGCGCCAGCAGCCTACAGGACGTTTACAATGAGCAGTTCTTC. It yields the protein CASSLQDVYNEQFF.

This chain connects TRBV10-3 to TRBJ2-7; the D gene could be TRBD1 or TRBD2 (5 bases each). Trimming pared 3 bases from V and 1 base from J, leaving 31 bases between. CDR1 is ENHRY and CDR2 is SYGVKD in the germline V gene. The CDR3 has 21 residues. The CDR3 sequence: CAISDPPEPGTLKKPSYEQYF. CDR3 sequence (DNA): TGTGCCATCAGTGATCCGCCCGAGCCCGGGACCTTAAAAAAGCCGTCCTACGAGCAGTACTTC.

The chain employs TRBV29-1 and TRBJ2-4; D gene ambiguous. With 4 bases removed from V and 0 bases from J, the gap between germline ends came to 10 bases. CDR3 length: 14 residues. Germline V gene lookup returns CDR1 SQVTM and CDR2 ANQGSEA. CDR3: CSVAPLLAKNIQYF. The CDR3 DNA reads as TGCAGCGTTGCCCCCTTACTAGCCAAAAACATTCAGTACTTC.

This chain uses TRBV9 with TRBJ1-2; 7 nucleotides match TRBD1. Unmatched junction bases numbered 8, after V lost 4 bases and J lost 8 bases. There are 13 residues in the CDR3. Germline V lookup: CDR1 SGDLS, CDR2 YYNGEE. The CDR3: CASSPRTGGGYTF. The CDR3 region has the DNA TGTGCCAGCAGCCCCCGGACAGGTGGAGGCTACACCTTC.